The 24 T cell receptor beta chains given below trace back to one sample, sequenced in a study of CD8+CD57+ T cells in acquired aplastic anemia. CD8+CD57+ cell expansion had been shown by flow cytometry in patients chosen for sequencing. TCR beta VDJ and CDR3 profiling used genomic DNA as template. A single record per CDR3 protein comes from TCRdb applying MiXCR to the reads. The sample carries over 150,000 distinct CDR3 sequences, less than 65% recorded once. Material for sequencing was sorted CD4+, CD8+, or CD8+CD57+ T cells (not recorded which) from PBMCs. The source of these receptors is a human donor with aplastic anemia.

The rearrangement joins TRBV24-1 to TRBJ2-7; 7 nucleotides line up with TRBD1. The CDR3 is 13 residues long. Trimming at V came to 5 bases and at J to 2 bases, leaving 2 bases not matched to a gene. Germline lookup yields CDR1 KGHDR and CDR2 SFDVKD. In DNA form, the CDR3 reads TGTGCCACCAGTGTGGGACAGACCTACGAGCAGTACTTC. Encoded protein: CATSVGQTYEQYF.

V is TRBV20-1 and J is TRBJ1-6, with D unresolved. The V and J ends lost 3 bases and 9 bases respectively, with 15 bases between them. CDR1 DFQATT and CDR2 SNEGSKA come from the germline V gene (reference sequence). The CDR3 has 14 residues. CDR3 amino acids: CSASKGEEASPLHF. The CDR3 DNA sequence: TGCAGTGCTAGCAAGGGTGAGGAAGCTTCACCCCTCCACTTT.

The V call is TRBV10-3, the J call TRBJ2-5; 8 nucleotides agree with TRBD1. The CDR3 has 16 amino acids. Germline V gene sequence: CDR1 ENHRY, CDR2 SYGVKD. Germline trimming cut 2 bases from V and 1 base from J; bases unmatched to any gene: 6. CDR3 sequence: CAISERRTGTQETQYF. CDR3 in DNA: TGTGCCATCAGTGAGAGGAGGACAGGGACCCAAGAGACCCAGTACTTC.

The rearrangement joins TRBV29-1 to TRBJ2-1; no clear D gene. Deletions cut 2 bases from V and 7 bases from J, with 9 bases between. There are 12 residues in the CDR3. Germline V gene lookup returns CDR1 SQVTM and CDR2 ANQGSEA. The chain's CDR3 is CSVESLGNEQFF. CDR3 bases: TGCAGCGTTGAAAGCCTCGGGAATGAGCAGTTCTTC.

The chain employs TRBV29-1 and TRBJ1-2; D is ambiguous. The CDR3 runs 11 residues. The germline CDR1 and CDR2 sequences are SQVTM and ANQGSEA. V was trimmed by 4 bases and J by 3 bases, leaving 6 bases between them. CDR3 coding DNA: TGCAGCGTTGGACAATACTATGGCTACACCTTC. It is translated as CSVGQYYGYTF.

This clonotype was counted between two and nine times. The chain recombines TRBV15 with TRBJ2-3, with D perhaps TRBD1 or TRBD2 (5 bases each). The V end was cut by 1 base, the J end by 3 bases, with 11 bases between. The CDR3 loop spans 15 amino acids. Per the germline V gene, CDR1 is LNHNV and CDR2 is YYDKDF (reference sequence). CDR3 sequence reads: CATSRVRDGTDTQYF. The DNA for the CDR3 is TGTGCCACCAGCAGAGTCAGGGACGGAACAGATACGCAGTATTTT. Combining the CDR3 with reference TRBV15 and TRBJ2-3 gives the whole variable domain DAMVIQNPRYQVTQFGKPVTLSCSQTLNHNVMYWYQQKSSQAPKLLFHYYDKDFNNEADTPDNFQSRRPNTSFCFLDIRSPGLGDTAMYLCATSRVRDGTDTQYFGPGTRLTVL.

V usage is TRBV4-3 and J usage is TRBJ1-2, with 8 positions matching TRBD1. J lost 6 bases, V lost 4 bases, and 4 bases had no gene match. Germline-derived CDR1 and CDR2 are LGHNA and YSLEER. CDR3 length: 13 residues. The CDR3 is CASSRTTGDGYTF. DNA for the CDR3: TGCGCCAGCAGCCGCACGACAGGGGATGGCTACACCTTC.

The J gene is TRBJ1-1, the V gene TRBV5-4; the D gene is possibly TRBD1 (5 bases). In germline, CDR1 is SGHNT, CDR2 YYREEE (reference sequence). Trimming stripped 4 bases from V and 11 bases from J, with 12 bases between. The CDR3 spans 11 residues. CDR3: CASSPRGKAFF. Here the CDR3 DNA reads TGTGCCAGCAGCCCGAGGGGTAAGGCTTTCTTT.

CDR3: CASSSRGAAYGYTF. In DNA, the CDR3 is TGTGCCAGCAGCTCCCGGGGGGCGGCATATGGCTACACCTTC. The rearrangement joins TRBV11-3 to TRBJ1-2; weak D call: TRBD1 (6 bases). V was pared by 4 bases and J by 5 bases, with 14 bases between. The CDR3 sequence is 14 residues long. From germline, CDR1 is SGHNT and CDR2 YENEEA.

Comments on this clonotype: A junction boundary mismatches the germline segment, possibly from a read error. V and J are TRBV7-7 and TRBJ2-2; D is unclear. The length of the CDR3 is 13 residues. CDR1 is SSHAT, CDR2 FNYEAQ, per germline (reference sequence). The CDR3 region is CASSRYPSGELFF. The CDR3, as DNA: TGTGCTAGCAGCAGATACCCCTCCGGGGAGCTGTTTTTT.

In DNA, the CDR3 is TGTGCCAGCAGCTTTGGGCTAGCGGGACAAGAGACCCAGTACTTC. Encoded protein: CASSFGLAGQETQYF. V and J are TRBV7-9 and TRBJ2-5; 9 bases line up with TRBD2. Losses at the gene ends were 3 bases for V and 2 bases for J; bases not matched to a gene: 4. Germline lookup yields CDR1 SEHNR and CDR2 FQNEAQ (reference sequence). CDR3 length: 15 residues.

This clonotype was counted ten times or more. This chain uses TRBV12-3 or TRBV12-4 with TRBJ1-6, with D unclear. CDR3 length: 14 amino acids. The V gene lost 1 base and the J gene lost 5 bases, with 6 bases spanning the gap. The CDR3 DNA reads TGTGCCAGCAGTTTAGAGGCAGATAATTCACCCCTCCACTTT. Protein sequence: CASSLEADNSPLHF.

The V gene is TRBV7-3, the J gene TRBJ2-6; the D gene could be TRBD1 or TRBD2 (5 bases each). CDR3 length: 15 amino acids. Trimming stripped 5 bases from V and 0 bases from J, with 8 bases between. Germline V gene lookup returns CDR1 SGHTA and CDR2 FQGTGA. CDR3 sequence reads: CASSRGSSGANVLTF. CDR3 DNA: TGTGCCAGCAGCCGGGGCAGCTCTGGGGCCAACGTCCTGACTTTC. Combining the CDR3 with reference TRBV7-3 and TRBJ2-6 gives the whole variable domain GAGVSQTPSNKVTEKGKYVELRCDPISGHTALYWYRQSLGQGPEFLIYFQGTGAADDSGLPNDRFFAVRPEGSVSTLKIQRTERGDSAVYLCASSRGSSGANVLTFGAGSRLTVL.

The V call is TRBV20-1, the J call TRBJ2-7, with TRBD2 matching over 10 bases. CDR1 is DFQATT and CDR2 is SNEGSKA in the germline V gene (reference sequence). The junction had 10 bases not matched to a gene; V was cut back by 5 bases and J by 6 bases. The CDR3 has 14 residues. CDR3 nucleotides: TGCAGTGCTCGATCTAGCGGGAGTGGAATCGAGCAGTACTTC. Translated: CSARSSGSGIEQYF.

The J gene is TRBJ2-7, the V gene TRBV2; the match to TRBD1 covers 8 bases. There are 14 residues in the CDR3. The V and J ends lost 6 bases and 0 bases, in that order; junction bases with no gene match: 4. The V gene's germline CDR1 is SNHLY and CDR2 FYNNEI. The DNA of the CDR3 is TGTGCCAGCAGGGGACAGGACGTCTCCTACGAGCAGTACTTC. It is translated as CASRGQDVSYEQYF.

This clonotype was seen repeatedly, ten times or more. The J gene is TRBJ1-2, the V gene TRBV11-2, with D perhaps matching TRBD1 (5 bases). The CDR3 runs to 13 residues. In germline, CDR1 is SGHAT, CDR2 FQNNGV. The V end lost 5 bases, the J end lost 5 bases, and 12 bases lay between the germline ends. The CDR3: CASSDWDFYGYTF. The CDR3 bases are TGTGCCAGCAGCGATTGGGACTTTTATGGCTACACCTTC.

The chain joins TRBV7-6 to TRBJ2-7; 8 bases map to TRBD2. The end of the DNA is better explained by TRBJ2-4, so the J call may be wrong. CDR3 length equals 15 residues. Per the germline V gene, CDR1 is SGHVS and CDR2 is FNYEAQ. CDR3 loop: CASSLVPGGLDIQYF. In nucleotides, the CDR3 is TGTGCCAGCAGCTTAGTACCGGGAGGGCTAGACATTCAGTACTTC.

The chain carries TRBV20-1 and TRBJ2-3; TRBD1 matches 10 bases. This CDR3 spans 15 amino acids. With V trimmed by 3 bases and J by 5 bases, 8 bases remained unmatched. Germline CDR1 DFQATT, CDR2 SNEGSKA (reference sequence). Written as DNA, the CDR3 is TGCAGTGCTAGTAGACAGGGGGCAGGGGGAGATACGCAGTATTTT. Its translation is CSASRQGAGGDTQYF.

V usage is TRBV10-1 and J usage is TRBJ2-7, with D perhaps matching TRBD1 or TRBD2 (5 bases each). The CDR3 extends over 15 amino acids. Trimming removed 6 bases at V and 2 bases at J, with 17 bases between. Germline CDR1 is WNHNN and CDR2 is SYGVQD (reference sequence). As DNA, the CDR3 is TGCGCCAGCAGCCCAAGACGGGGACGTACCTACGAGCAGTACTTC. Encoded protein: CASSPRRGRTYEQYF.

This clonotype was observed a few times. This chain connects TRBV7-9 to TRBJ2-7; TRBD1 is a possible D gene (6 bases). The CDR3 is 13 residues long. Trimming shortened V by 4 bases and J by 2 bases, and 9 bases separated the two germline ends. CDR1 and CDR2 from the germline V gene are SEHNR and FQNEAQ (reference sequence). CDR3 DNA sequence: TGTGCCAGCAGCTCCGACAGGACCTACGAGCAGTACTTC. It is translated as CASSSDRTYEQYF.

The J gene is TRBJ1-4, the V gene TRBV2; TRBD1 might be the D (5 bases). Deletions cut 4 bases from V and 2 bases from J, with 11 bases between. Germline V gene data show CDR1 as SNHLY and CDR2 as FYNNEI. CDR3 length: 15 residues. CDR3 loop: CASSVRAGTNEKLFF. In DNA form, the CDR3 reads TGTGCCAGCAGTGTGAGGGCAGGGACTAATGAAAAACTGTTTTTT.

The chain joins TRBV6-4 to TRBJ2-3; TRBD1 or TRBD2 may be the D gene (5 bases each). The V gene lost 6 bases and the J gene lost 2 bases, with 12 bases spanning the gap. This CDR3 contains 14 residues. Germline V gene data show CDR1 as MRHNA and CDR2 as SNTAGT. Here the CDR3 DNA reads TGTGCCAGCAGGATGGGGGAAAACACAGATACGCAGTATTTT. It yields the protein CASRMGENTDTQYF.

J is TRBJ2-7 and V is TRBV9, with D perhaps matching TRBD2 (6 bases). V was trimmed by 2 bases and J by 0 bases, leaving 12 bases between them. Germline V gene lookup returns CDR1 SGDLS and CDR2 YYNGEE. This CDR3 has 15 residues. In nucleotides, the CDR3 is TGTGCCAGCAGCGTGGACTATTTCAGCTCCTACGAGCAGTACTTC. Translating gives CASSVDYFSSYEQYF.

This clonotype was found many times. This chain links TRBV5-1 with TRBJ2-5, with D tentatively TRBD2 (7 bases). V lost 7 bases and J 3 bases, leaving 16 bases between the germline ends. Germline-derived CDR1 and CDR2 are SGHRS and YFSETQ. There are 14 residues in the CDR3. The CDR3 region has the DNA TGCGCCAGCTTTATTCAGGGGAGGGAAGAGACCCAGTACTTC. Its protein product is CASFIQGREETQYF.